The present entry profiles one TCR beta chain with its context. One junction end does not reproduce the germline sequence, and a read error may be involved. This sample was taken from a study of blood T cell repertoires in COVID-19. Cohorts were assigned according to the clinical history that participants reported. What the recovered Cohort 3 donors had was two negative PCRs, clearance, or symptom resolution. As originally analysed: The authors estimated nucleated cell counts from reference gene primer amplification. Using immunoSEQ multiplex PCR, the repertoire was profiled, and TCRdb retains in-frame clones only, with some absent. From that table come the V and J calls and clone size; the DNA was used to work out D and trimming. The data show hundreds of thousands of clones, with roughly 90% seen just once and 8.9% held by the top ten. This CDR3 comprises 11 residues. CDR1 is WSHSY and CDR2 is SAAADI in the germline V gene.

The receptor's source is a woman aged 18-29 years who had recovered from COVID-19. This chain connects TRBV10-2 to TRBJ1-2; D perhaps matches TRBD1 (6 bases). The sample was PBMCs or T cells enriched from blood (not recorded which). The CDR3, as DNA: TGCGCCAGCAGTGACCCCCCCGGGACACTCTTC. Its translation: CASSDPPGTLF.